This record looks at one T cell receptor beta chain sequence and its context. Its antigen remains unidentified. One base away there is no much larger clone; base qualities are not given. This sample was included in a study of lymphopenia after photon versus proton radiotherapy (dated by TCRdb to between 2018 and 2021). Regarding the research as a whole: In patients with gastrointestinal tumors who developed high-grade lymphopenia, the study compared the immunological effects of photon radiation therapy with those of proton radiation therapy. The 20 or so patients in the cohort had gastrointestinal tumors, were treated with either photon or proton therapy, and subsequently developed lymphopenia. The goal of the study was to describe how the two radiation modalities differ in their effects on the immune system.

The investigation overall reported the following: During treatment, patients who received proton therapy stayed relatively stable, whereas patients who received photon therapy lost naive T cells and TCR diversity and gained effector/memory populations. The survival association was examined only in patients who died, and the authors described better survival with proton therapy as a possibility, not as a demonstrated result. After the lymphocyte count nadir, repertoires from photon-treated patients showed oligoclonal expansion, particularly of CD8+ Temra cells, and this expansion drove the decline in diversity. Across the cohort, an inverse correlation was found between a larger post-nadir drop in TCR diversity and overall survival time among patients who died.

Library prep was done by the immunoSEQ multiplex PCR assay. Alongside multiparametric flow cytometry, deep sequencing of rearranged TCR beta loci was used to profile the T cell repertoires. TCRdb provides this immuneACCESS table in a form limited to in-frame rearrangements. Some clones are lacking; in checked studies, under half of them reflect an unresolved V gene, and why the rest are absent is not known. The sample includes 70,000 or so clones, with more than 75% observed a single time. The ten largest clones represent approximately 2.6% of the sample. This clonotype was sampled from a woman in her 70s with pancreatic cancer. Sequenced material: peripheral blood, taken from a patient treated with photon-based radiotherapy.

The nucleotides read TGTGCCAGCAGTGAAGTTGCGGGAGGCTACGAGCAGTACTTC. Translated, it reads CASSEVAGGYEQYF. The rearranged chain carries TRBV6-1 and TRBJ2-7; 8 bases in between match TRBD2. The CDR3 spans 14 residues, from the cysteine through the phenylalanine. Left in the record is the CDR3 DNA by itself, 42 bases read in frame from the first base. Ends trimmed: V by 1 base, J by 3 bases; bases unmatched to a gene: 2. In the germline V gene, CDR1 corresponds to MNHNS and CDR2 to SASEGT.